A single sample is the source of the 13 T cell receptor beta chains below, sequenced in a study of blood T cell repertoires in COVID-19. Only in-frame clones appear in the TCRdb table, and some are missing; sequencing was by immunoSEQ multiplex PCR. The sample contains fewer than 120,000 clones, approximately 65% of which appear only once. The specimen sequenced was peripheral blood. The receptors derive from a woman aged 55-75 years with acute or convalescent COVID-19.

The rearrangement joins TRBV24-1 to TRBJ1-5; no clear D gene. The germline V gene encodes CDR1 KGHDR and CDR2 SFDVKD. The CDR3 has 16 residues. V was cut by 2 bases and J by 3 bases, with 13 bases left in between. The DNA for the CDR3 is TGTGCCACCAGTGATTCTCGGGGTAACTCCAATCAGCCCCAGCATTTT. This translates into CATSDSRGNSNQPQHF.

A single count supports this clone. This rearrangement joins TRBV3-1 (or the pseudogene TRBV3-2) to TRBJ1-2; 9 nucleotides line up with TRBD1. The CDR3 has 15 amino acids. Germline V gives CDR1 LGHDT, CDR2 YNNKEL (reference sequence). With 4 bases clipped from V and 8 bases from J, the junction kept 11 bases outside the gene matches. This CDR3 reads CASSLNTGGVGGYTF. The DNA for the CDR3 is TGTGCCAGCAGCCTTAATACAGGGGGCGTTGGAGGCTACACCTTC.

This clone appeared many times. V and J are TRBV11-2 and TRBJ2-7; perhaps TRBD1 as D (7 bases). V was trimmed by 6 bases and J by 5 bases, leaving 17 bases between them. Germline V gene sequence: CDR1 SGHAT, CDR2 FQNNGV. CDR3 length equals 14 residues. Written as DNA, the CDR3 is TGTGCCAGCAGGCAGGGGGGATCTGGCCACGAGCAGTACTTC. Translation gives CASRQGGSGHEQYF.

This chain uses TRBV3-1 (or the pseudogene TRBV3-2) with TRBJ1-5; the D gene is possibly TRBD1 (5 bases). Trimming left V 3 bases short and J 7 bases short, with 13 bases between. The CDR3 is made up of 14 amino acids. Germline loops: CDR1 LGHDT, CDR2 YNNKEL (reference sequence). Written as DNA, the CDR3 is TGTGCCAGCAGCCAGCGGGGGTCCGGGCAGCCCCAGCATTTT. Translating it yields CASSQRGSGQPQHF.

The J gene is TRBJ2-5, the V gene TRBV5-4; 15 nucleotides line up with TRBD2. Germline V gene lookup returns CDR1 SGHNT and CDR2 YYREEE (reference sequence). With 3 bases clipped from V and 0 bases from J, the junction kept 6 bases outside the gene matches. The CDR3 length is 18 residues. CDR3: CASSWGTSGGTYQETQYF. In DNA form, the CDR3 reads TGTGCCAGCAGCTGGGGGACTAGCGGGGGGACCTACCAAGAGACCCAGTACTTC.

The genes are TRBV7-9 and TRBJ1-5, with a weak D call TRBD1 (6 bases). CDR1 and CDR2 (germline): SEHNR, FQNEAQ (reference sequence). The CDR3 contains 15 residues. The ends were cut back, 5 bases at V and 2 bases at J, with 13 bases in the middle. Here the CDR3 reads CASSPRGARNQPQHF. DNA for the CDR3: TGTGCCAGCAGCCCTCGGGGGGCTCGCAATCAGCCCCAGCATTTT.

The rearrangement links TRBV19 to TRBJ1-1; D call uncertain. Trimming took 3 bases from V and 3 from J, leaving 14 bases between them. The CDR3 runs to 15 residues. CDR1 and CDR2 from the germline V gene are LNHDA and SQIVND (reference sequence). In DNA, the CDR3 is TGTGCCAGTAGTATCGGTTCGGCTGGGCACACTGAAGCTTTCTTT. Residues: CASSIGSAGHTEAFF.

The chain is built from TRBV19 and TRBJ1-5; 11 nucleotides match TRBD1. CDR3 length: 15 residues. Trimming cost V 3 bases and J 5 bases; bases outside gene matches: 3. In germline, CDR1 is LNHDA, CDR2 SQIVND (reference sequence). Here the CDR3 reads CASSIVGQGDQPQHF. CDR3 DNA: TGTGCCAGTAGTATTGTGGGACAGGGGGATCAGCCCCAGCATTTT. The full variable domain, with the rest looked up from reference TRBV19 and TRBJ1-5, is DGGITQSPKYLFRKEGQNVTLSCEQNLNHDAMYWYRQDPGQGLRLIYYSQIVNDFQKGDIAEGYSVSREKKESFPLTVTSAQKNPTAFYLCASSIVGQGDQPQHFGDGTRLSIL.

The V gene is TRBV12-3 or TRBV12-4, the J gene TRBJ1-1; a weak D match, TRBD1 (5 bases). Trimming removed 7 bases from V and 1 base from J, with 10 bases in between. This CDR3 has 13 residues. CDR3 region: CASKKGWNTEAFF. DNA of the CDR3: TGTGCCAGCAAGAAGGGGTGGAACACTGAAGCTTTCTTT.

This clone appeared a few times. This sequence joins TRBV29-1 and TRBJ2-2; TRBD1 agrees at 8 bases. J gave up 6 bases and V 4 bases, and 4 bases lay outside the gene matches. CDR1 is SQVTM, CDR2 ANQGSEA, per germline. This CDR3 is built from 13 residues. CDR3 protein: CSVARGLAGELFF. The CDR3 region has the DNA TGCAGCGTTGCCAGGGGGCTGGCCGGGGAGCTGTTTTTT.

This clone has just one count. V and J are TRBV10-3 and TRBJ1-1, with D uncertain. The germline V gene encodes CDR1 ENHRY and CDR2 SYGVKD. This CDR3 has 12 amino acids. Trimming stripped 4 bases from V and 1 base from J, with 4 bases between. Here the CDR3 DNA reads TGTGCCATCAGTGGGCAGAACACTGAAGCTTTCTTT. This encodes CAISGQNTEAFF.

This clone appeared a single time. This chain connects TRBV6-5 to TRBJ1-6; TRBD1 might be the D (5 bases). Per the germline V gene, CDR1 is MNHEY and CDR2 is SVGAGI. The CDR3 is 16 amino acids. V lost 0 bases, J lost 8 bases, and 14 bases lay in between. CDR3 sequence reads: CASSYSGEPTDSPLHF. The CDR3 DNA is TGTGCCAGCAGTTACTCAGGGGAACCCACAGATTCACCCCTCCACTTT.

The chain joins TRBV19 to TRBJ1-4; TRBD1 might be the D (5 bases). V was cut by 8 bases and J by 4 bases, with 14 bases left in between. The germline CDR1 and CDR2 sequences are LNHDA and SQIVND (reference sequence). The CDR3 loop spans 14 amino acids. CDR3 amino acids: CASGTGANNEKLFF. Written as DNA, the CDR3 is TGTGCCAGTGGGACTGGAGCTAATAATGAAAAACTGTTTTTT.